A selection of T cell receptor beta chains follows, all from one sample in a study of Ad26.COV2.S vaccination and SARS-CoV-2 variants. The assay was immunoSEQ multiplex PCR, and TCRdb's table has in-frame clones only and misses some. Altogether about 680,000 clones are present, roughly 90% being singletons, with the ten largest covering about 1.5%. The sample consisted of peripheral blood, taken in a trial of Ad26.COV2.S vaccine versus placebo. Source of these receptors: a person between 18 and 65 years old who received the Ad26.COV2.S COVID-19 vaccine or a placebo. CDR3s include the opening cysteine and the closing phenylalanine or tryptophan. Fields, in order: V gene, J gene, D gene, clone size, CDR3 DNA, CDR3 protein. The D gene is left open where the match is weak. The size field is filled for only some rows; it gives once, few, many or a size class.

V gene: TRBV9; J gene: TRBJ1-5; D gene: -; clone size: -; CDR3 DNA: TGTGCCAGCAGCGAAGGGGTTAGCAATCAGCCCCAGCATTTT; CDR3 protein: CASSEGVSNQPQHF
V gene: TRBV7-9; J gene: TRBJ2-3; D gene: TRBD2; clone size: -; CDR3 DNA: TGTGCCAGCAGCAAATCCAGCGGGAGGGGCACAGATACGCAGTATTTT; CDR3 protein: CASSKSSGRGTDTQYF
V gene: TRBV20-1; J gene: TRBJ2-3; D gene: -; clone size: -; CDR3 DNA: TGCAGTGCTAGAGTTACAGATACGCAGTATTTT; CDR3 protein: CSARVTDTQYF
V gene: TRBV24-1; J gene: TRBJ2-5; D gene: TRBD2; clone size: -; CDR3 DNA: TGTGCCACCAGTGACCCTAGCGGGAGAGGAGAGACCCAGTACTTC; CDR3 protein: CATSDPSGRGETQYF
V gene: TRBV3-1/TRBV3-2; J gene: TRBJ2-7; D gene: TRBD2; clone size: -; CDR3 DNA: TGTGCCAGCAGCAGACCTAGCGGGGGGGCCTACGAGCAGTACTTC; CDR3 protein: CASSRPSGGAYEQYF
V gene: TRBV18; J gene: TRBJ2-1; D gene: -; clone size: -; CDR3 DNA: TGTGCCAGCTCACCACCGGCGTCGAAAGGTGAGCAGTTCTTC; CDR3 protein: CASSPPASKGEQFF
V gene: TRBV14; J gene: TRBJ2-4; D gene: -; clone size: -; CDR3 DNA: TGTGCCAGCAGCCATTCTGCAGGGAGGTTAAACATTCAGTACTTC; CDR3 protein: CASSHSAGRLNIQYF
V gene: TRBV6-5; J gene: TRBJ1-1; D gene: TRBD1; clone size: -; CDR3 DNA: TGTGCCAGCAGTTACCAATTCCCGGACAGGGGCGCCGAAGCTTTCTTT; CDR3 protein: CASSYQFPDRGAEAFF
V gene: TRBV10-1; J gene: TRBJ2-5; D gene: TRBD2; clone size: -; CDR3 DNA: TGCGCCAGCAGTGCGAACGGGAGGGAGACCCAGTACTTC; CDR3 protein: CASSANGRETQYF
V gene: TRBV2; J gene: TRBJ1-1; D gene: -; clone size: -; CDR3 DNA: TGTGCCAGCAGTCCCCAAGGGGTGGTGAACACTGAAGCTTTCTTT; CDR3 protein: CASSPQGVVNTEAFF
V gene: TRBV6-5; J gene: TRBJ2-1; D gene: -; clone size: few; CDR3 DNA: TGTGCCAGCAGTTCATGGACCATCTCCTACAATGAGCAGTTCTTC; CDR3 protein: CASSSWTISYNEQFF
V gene: TRBV30; J gene: TRBJ2-3; D gene: -; clone size: -; CDR3 DNA: TGTGCCTGCAAAGTTCAGGCACAAAGTACGCAGTATTTT; CDR3 protein: CACKVQAQSTQYF
V gene: TRBV7-9; J gene: TRBJ2-7; D gene: -; clone size: -; CDR3 DNA: TGTGCCAGCGAGGACCAATCCCTCTACGAGCAGTACTTC; CDR3 protein: CASEDQSLYEQYF
V gene: TRBV6-5; J gene: TRBJ1-2; D gene: -; clone size: -; CDR3 DNA: TGTGCCAGCAGTTACAACCGGGACGGTTATGGCTACACCTTC; CDR3 protein: CASSYNRDGYGYTF
V gene: TRBV2; J gene: TRBJ2-5; D gene: TRBD1; clone size: -; CDR3 DNA: TGTGCCAGCAGAGATACTGGGACAGCCCTAGGGACCCAGTACTTC; CDR3 protein: CASRDTGTALGTQYF
V gene: TRBV18; J gene: TRBJ1-6; D gene: -; clone size: -; CDR3 DNA: TGTGCCAGCTCACCAACCGGGGCGCAATCACCCCTCCACTTT; CDR3 protein: CASSPTGAQSPLHF
V gene: TRBV7-8; J gene: TRBJ2-7; D gene: TRBD2; clone size: -; CDR3 DNA: TGTGCCAGCAGCTTTGCCGGGGGGACCCACGAGCAGTACTTC; CDR3 protein: CASSFAGGTHEQYF
V gene: TRBV18; J gene: TRBJ2-2; D gene: -; clone size: -; CDR3 DNA: TGTGCCAGCTCACCACGGGATAGGTACACCGGGGAGCTGTTTTTT; CDR3 protein: CASSPRDRYTGELFF
V gene: TRBV19; J gene: TRBJ2-2; D gene: TRBD1; clone size: -; CDR3 DNA: TGTGCCAGTAGTAAATCAGACAGGGCCACCGGGGAGCTGTTTTTT; CDR3 protein: CASSKSDRATGELFF
V gene: TRBV11-2; J gene: TRBJ1-4; D gene: -; clone size: -; CDR3 DNA: TGTGCCAGCAGCCCCCACGGGGGCGCAACAGGTGAAAAACTGTTTTTT; CDR3 protein: CASSPHGGATGEKLFF
V gene: TRBV2; J gene: TRBJ1-2; D gene: -; clone size: -; CDR3 DNA: TGTGCCAGCACTGATTATACGGAGTTTGGCTACACCTTC; CDR3 protein: CASTDYTEFGYTF
V gene: TRBV6-5; J gene: TRBJ2-4; D gene: -; clone size: once; CDR3 DNA: TGTGCCAGCAGTTATGGGGGCGAAAACATTCAGTACTTC; CDR3 protein: CASSYGGENIQYF
V gene: TRBV6-2/TRBV6-3; J gene: TRBJ2-1; D gene: -; clone size: once; CDR3 DNA: TGTGCCAGCAGTTACAGTGGGGCCCACGGGTATGAGCAGTTCTTC; CDR3 protein: CASSYSGAHGYEQFF
V gene: TRBV2; J gene: TRBJ1-5; D gene: -; clone size: -; CDR3 DNA: TGTGCCAGCAGTGAACAGGGTTTCCAGCCCCAGCATTTT; CDR3 protein: CASSEQGFQPQHF
V gene: TRBV6-5; J gene: TRBJ1-5; D gene: -; clone size: -; CDR3 DNA: TGTGCCAGCAGTCGCGTCGGGAGTTTTCAGCCCCAGCATTTT; CDR3 protein: CASSRVGSFQPQHF
V gene: TRBV19; J gene: TRBJ1-1; D gene: -; clone size: -; CDR3 DNA: TGTGCCAGTAGTGACGCGCTACGCACTGAAGCTTTCTTT; CDR3 protein: CASSDALRTEAFF
V gene: TRBV6-5; J gene: TRBJ2-7; D gene: -; clone size: -; CDR3 DNA: TGTGCCAGCAGTTACGTAGGCGGGAAGACCTACGAGCAGTACTTC; CDR3 protein: CASSYVGGKTYEQYF
V gene: TRBV30; J gene: TRBJ1-5; D gene: -; clone size: -; CDR3 DNA: TGTGCCTGGAGCGGACGGCAAAGCAATCAGCCCCAGCATTTT; CDR3 protein: CAWSGRQSNQPQHF
V gene: TRBV5-4; J gene: TRBJ2-7; D gene: -; clone size: -; CDR3 DNA: TGTGCCAGCAGCTTGGTCGACCGTACCACCTACGAGCAGTACTTC; CDR3 protein: CASSLVDRTTYEQYF
V gene: TRBV11-2; J gene: TRBJ1-1; D gene: TRBD1; clone size: -; CDR3 DNA: TGTGCCAGCAGCCGGACAGGGCTCTCGATGAACACTGAAGCTTTCTTT; CDR3 protein: CASSRTGLSMNTEAFF
V gene: TRBV4-1; J gene: TRBJ2-1; D gene: -; clone size: -; CDR3 DNA: TGCGCCAGCAGCCAAGTTTCCGATGAGCAGTTCTTC; CDR3 protein: CASSQVSDEQFF
V gene: TRBV2; J gene: TRBJ1-5; D gene: TRBD1; clone size: -; CDR3 DNA: TGTGCCAGCAGTTATGACAGGGGTGGGGATTATAGCAATCAGCCCCAGCATTTT; CDR3 protein: CASSYDRGGDYSNQPQHF
V gene: TRBV10-1; J gene: TRBJ1-1; D gene: -; clone size: -; CDR3 DNA: TGCGCCAGCAGTGAGTCCGGGGCGGCTGAAGCTTTCTTT; CDR3 protein: CASSESGAAEAFF
V gene: TRBV5-4; J gene: TRBJ2-1; D gene: TRBD2; clone size: -; CDR3 DNA: TGTGCCAGCAGCTCTTGGGGACTAGTGGAAGAGCAGTTCTTC; CDR3 protein: CASSSWGLVEEQFF
V gene: TRBV5-1; J gene: TRBJ2-7; D gene: TRBD1; clone size: -; CDR3 DNA: TGCGCCAGCAGCACCAGTCCCGGGACAGCTCTCTACGAGCAGTACTTC; CDR3 protein: CASSTSPGTALYEQYF
V gene: TRBV6-5; J gene: TRBJ2-3; D gene: TRBD2; clone size: -; CDR3 DNA: TGTGCCAGCAGTACACCTAGCGGGAGCACAGATACGCAGTATTTT; CDR3 protein: CASSTPSGSTDTQYF
V gene: TRBV6-6; J gene: TRBJ1-3; D gene: -; clone size: once; CDR3 DNA: TGTGCCAGCAGTTACTCGGGGTCTGGAAACACCATATATTTT; CDR3 protein: CASSYSGSGNTIYF
V gene: TRBV11-2; J gene: TRBJ1-2; D gene: -; clone size: -; CDR3 DNA: TGTGCCAGCAGCTTAGACTTGACCGACTATGGCTACACCTTC; CDR3 protein: CASSLDLTDYGYTF
V gene: TRBV3-1/TRBV3-2; J gene: TRBJ1-1; D gene: TRBD1; clone size: few; CDR3 DNA: TGTGCCAGCAGCCAAGGGTACAGGGGGGACACTGAAGCTTTCTTT; CDR3 protein: CASSQGYRGDTEAFF
V gene: TRBV7-9; J gene: TRBJ1-1; D gene: -; clone size: -; CDR3 DNA: TGTGCCAGCAGCCCACCATCCACCCGGAGGGAGACTGAAGCTTTCTTT; CDR3 protein: CASSPPSTRRETEAFF
V gene: TRBV5-1; J gene: TRBJ1-5; D gene: TRBD1; clone size: -; CDR3 DNA: TGCGCCAGCAGCAAGGACAGGGGCGATCAGCCCCAGCATTTT; CDR3 protein: CASSKDRGDQPQHF
V gene: TRBV14; J gene: TRBJ1-1; D gene: TRBD1; clone size: once; CDR3 DNA: TGTGCCAGCAGCCTCACAGGGGCGGCGAACACTGAAGCTTTCTTT; CDR3 protein: CASSLTGAANTEAFF
V gene: TRBV21-1; J gene: TRBJ2-5; D gene: -; clone size: -; CDR3 DNA: TGTGCCAGCAGCAAACCCACCCGGGGGCAAGAGACCCAGTACTTC; CDR3 protein: CASSKPTRGQETQYF
V gene: TRBV2; J gene: TRBJ2-7; D gene: -; clone size: -; CDR3 DNA: TGTGCCAGCAGTGAAGACAGGCACGAGCAGTACTTC; CDR3 protein: CASSEDRHEQYF
V gene: TRBV7-8; J gene: TRBJ1-3; D gene: TRBD1; clone size: -; CDR3 DNA: TGTGCCAGCAGCGCAGGGGGCACCATATATTTT; CDR3 protein: CASSAGGTIYF
V gene: TRBV7-9; J gene: TRBJ1-4; D gene: -; clone size: -; CDR3 DNA: TGTGCCACCACGGGGGCCAAGACCGCAACTAATGAAAAACTGTTTTTT; CDR3 protein: CATTGAKTATNEKLFF
V gene: TRBV19; J gene: TRBJ2-1; D gene: TRBD2; clone size: -; CDR3 DNA: TGTGCCAGTAGTTCCCTAGCGGACAATGAGCAGTTCTTC; CDR3 protein: CASSSLADNEQFF
V gene: TRBV4-3; J gene: TRBJ2-7; D gene: -; clone size: -; CDR3 DNA: TGCGCCAGCAGCGCAGGTCACTTGGGCTACGAGCAGTACTTC; CDR3 protein: CASSAGHLGYEQYF
V gene: TRBV6-1; J gene: TRBJ2-7; D gene: -; clone size: few; CDR3 DNA: TGTGCCAGCAGTGAAGCTTACGAGCAGTACTTC; CDR3 protein: CASSEAYEQYF
V gene: TRBV15; J gene: TRBJ2-7; D gene: -; clone size: -; CDR3 DNA: TGTGCCACCAGCAGAGATAACAGCGTCTCCTACGAGCAGTACTTC; CDR3 protein: CATSRDNSVSYEQYF
V gene: TRBV6-2/TRBV6-3; J gene: TRBJ1-2; D gene: TRBD1; clone size: once; CDR3 DNA: TGTGCCAGCAGTTACCGACCGGGACAGGGGCCCTTCTATGGCTACACCTTC; CDR3 protein: CASSYRPGQGPFYGYTF
V gene: TRBV3-1/TRBV3-2; J gene: TRBJ2-4; D gene: TRBD2; clone size: -; CDR3 DNA: TGTGCCAGCTCCGGGGGGGCGCGAAACATTCAGTACTTC; CDR3 protein: CASSGGARNIQYF
V gene: TRBV6-6; J gene: TRBJ2-3; D gene: TRBD2; clone size: -; CDR3 DNA: TGTGCCAGCAGCAAATGGGAGGGAGGGATCACAGATACGCAGTATTTT; CDR3 protein: CASSKWEGGITDTQYF